One sample yielded the 26 T cell receptor beta chains listed below, sequenced in a study of T-cell reconstitution after alpha-beta-depleted transplantation in children. During its preparation, the TCRbeta library received unique molecular identifiers. Each CDR3 protein gets one entry after TCRdb re-called the PCR reads with MiXCR. The profile shows around 120,000 distinct CDR3 sequences, approximately 22% of them singletons. Sequencing used PBMCs, mostly from graft donor cells, obtained 180 days after TCRalphabeta/CD19-depleted stem cell transplant. These receptors all stem from a male patient between 2 and 15 years old who had a stem cell transplant for chronic granulomatous disease, so the T cells may come from the graft donor.

This clonotype was seen a handful of times. DNA of the CDR3: TGTGCCAGCAGGGTCACAGGGGGCTATGGCTACACCTTC. Protein: CASRVTGGYGYTF. The J gene is TRBJ1-2, the V gene TRBV6-1, with 8 bases that match TRBD1. V dropped 6 bases and J dropped 4; count of bases not matched to a gene: 4. The length of the CDR3 is 13 residues. CDR1 MNHNS and CDR2 SASEGT come from the germline V gene.

The chain employs TRBV13 and TRBJ2-1; D is ambiguous. Trimming shortened V by 10 bases and J by 6 bases, and 19 bases separated the two germline ends. CDR3 length: 14 residues. The germline gives CDR1 PRHDT, CDR2 FYEKMQ (reference sequence). The chain's CDR3 is CAMSLGLLVNEQFF. The CDR3 DNA sequence: TGTGCCATGAGCCTCGGCCTCCTCGTCAATGAGCAGTTCTTC.

This clonotype came up many times. The chain is built from TRBV20-1 and TRBJ1-2; weak D call: TRBD1 (5 bases). Germline V gives CDR1 DFQATT, CDR2 SNEGSKA (reference sequence). V dropped 3 bases and J dropped 0 bases, with 20 bases sitting between them. CDR3 size: 17 residues. The CDR3 DNA reads as TGCAGTGCTAGGGGGGGACGGCTCCAACAAGCTAACTATGGCTACACCTTC. Protein: CSARGGRLQQANYGYTF.

V usage is TRBV5-1 and J usage is TRBJ2-1; TRBD1 matches at 7 bases. The CDR3 runs to 16 residues. V dropped 1 base and J dropped 9; count of bases not matched to a gene: 13. Germline V gene lookup returns CDR1 SGHRS and CDR2 YFSETQ. CDR3 sequence (DNA): TGCGCCAGCAGCTTGTCTGGGACAGACAACAGTGGTGAGCAGTTCTTC. It translates to CASSLSGTDNSGEQFF.

This clonotype occurred many times. The chain carries TRBV7-8 and TRBJ1-6, with a weak D call TRBD1 (5 bases). Trimming removed 4 bases from V and 5 bases from J, with 15 bases in between. The CDR3 is 16 residues long. Germline lookup yields CDR1 SGHVS and CDR2 FQNEAQ. The CDR3 sequence is CASSSRPGRNNSPLHF. CDR3 nucleotides: TGTGCCAGCAGCTCACGGCCGGGGCGCAATAATTCACCCCTCCACTTT.

The sample holds a few counts of this clonotype. This rearrangement joins TRBV20-1 to TRBJ2-1, with D perhaps matching TRBD2 (5 bases). Germline V gene sequence: CDR1 DFQATT, CDR2 SNEGSKA (reference sequence). The CDR3 runs 14 residues. V shed 0 bases and J shed 3 bases, with 9 bases lying between them. The CDR3 is CSARDRGIYNEQFF. CDR3 nucleotide sequence: TGCAGTGCTAGAGATAGAGGGATCTACAATGAGCAGTTCTTC.

The chain recombines TRBV5-1 with TRBJ2-1; possibly TRBD1 or TRBD2 for D (5 bases each). CDR1 is SGHRS, CDR2 YFSETQ, per germline. The CDR3 extends over 16 amino acids. V shed 5 bases and J shed 0 bases, with 15 bases lying between them. CDR3 DNA: TGCGCCAGCAGGTGGGCTGGGGGTAGCTCCTACAATGAGCAGTTCTTC. This gives the protein CASRWAGGSSYNEQFF.

This clonotype was counted many times. An end of the junction does not agree with germline; a read error may underlie this. The chain recombines TRBV20-1 with TRBJ1-3; D is ambiguous. The germline V gene has CDR1 DFQATT and CDR2 SNEGSKA (reference sequence). This CDR3 has 11 residues. This CDR3 is CSARAGNTIYF. CDR3 coding DNA: TGCAGTGCCAGAGCTGGAAACACCATATATTTT.

This clonotype was recorded many times. The chain links TRBV5-1 to TRBJ2-3, with 8 nucleotides matching TRBD2. The CDR3 totals 14 residues. The V and J ends lost 4 bases and 3 bases, in that order; junction bases with no gene match: 4. The germline CDR1 and CDR2 sequences are SGHRS and YFSETQ. The CDR3 reads CASSPGLGTDTQYF. CDR3 DNA: TGCGCCAGCAGCCCGGGACTAGGAACAGATACGCAGTATTTT.

In DNA form, the CDR3 reads TGCAGCGTAACTAGCGCCTACAATGAGCAGTTCTTC. Its translation is CSVTSAYNEQFF. V is TRBV29-1 and J is TRBJ2-1; 7 bases are shared with TRBD2. The CDR3 is made up of 12 amino acids. With 6 bases clipped from V and 2 bases from J, the junction kept 1 base outside the gene matches. Germline loops: CDR1 SQVTM, CDR2 ANQGSEA.

This clonotype came up a few times. The V and J genes are TRBV20-1 and TRBJ1-6, with 9 bases identical to TRBD1. CDR1 and CDR2 from the germline V gene are DFQATT and SNEGSKA (reference sequence). V gave up 6 bases and J gave up 9 bases; unmatched junction bases: 3. The CDR3 sequence is 12 residues long. DNA of the CDR3: TGCAGTGCCCAGACAGGGGGTTCACCCCTCCACTTT. This sequence encodes CSAQTGGSPLHF.

The chain recombines TRBV10-3 with TRBJ1-1; no clear D gene. In germline, CDR1 is ENHRY, CDR2 SYGVKD. CDR3 length: 13 amino acids. V shed 3 bases and J shed 5 bases, with 10 bases lying between them. The CDR3 loop is CAISDVRGTEAFF. In DNA, the CDR3 is TGTGCCATCAGTGACGTCCGAGGGACTGAAGCTTTCTTT.

This clonotype was detected once. The chain carries TRBV5-1 and TRBJ2-5; D gene unclear. The CDR3 contains 13 residues. Germline CDR1 reads SGHRS; CDR2 reads YFSETQ. The V end was cut by 4 bases, the J end by 5 bases, with 12 bases between. For the CDR3, the DNA is TGCGCCAGCAGCCCTAGACTGAGGGAGACCCAGTACTTC. The encoded protein is CASSPRLRETQYF.

This clonotype came up many times. The V call is TRBV2, the J call TRBJ2-7; 8 nucleotides agree with TRBD1. The CDR3 is made up of 14 amino acids. Losses at the gene ends were 6 bases for V and 4 bases for J; bases not matched to a gene: 8. The germline V gene has CDR1 SNHLY and CDR2 FYNNEI. CDR3 DNA: TGTGCCAGCAGGCGGGGACAGGCCGAATACGAGCAGTACTTC. It is translated as CASRRGQAEYEQYF.

V usage is TRBV7-6 and J usage is TRBJ2-1; TRBD2 matches 8 bases. With 2 bases clipped from V and 7 bases from J, the junction kept 4 bases outside the gene matches. Germline loops: CDR1 SGHVS, CDR2 FNYEAQ. The CDR3 is 14 residues long. CDR3 residues: CASSLPGGPNEQFF. CDR3 nucleotide sequence: TGTGCCAGCAGCTTACCGGGAGGGCCAAATGAGCAGTTCTTC.

Many counts were recorded for this clonotype. The V and J genes are TRBV6-1 and TRBJ1-2, with D hard to call. This CDR3 comprises 14 residues. The V and J ends lost 7 bases and 2 bases respectively, with 14 bases between them. Germline CDR1 MNHNS, CDR2 SASEGT. The CDR3 is CASTQGGVNYGYTF. CDR3 sequence (DNA): TGTGCCAGCACTCAAGGAGGAGTGAACTATGGCTACACCTTC.

This clonotype was seen just once. This sequence joins TRBV7-6 and TRBJ2-1; 12 bases match TRBD2. The CDR3 contains 17 residues. With 6 bases clipped from V and 0 bases from J, the junction kept 6 bases outside the gene matches. Germline CDR1 SGHVS, CDR2 FNYEAQ. The CDR3 DNA reads as TGTGCCAGCAGTCGGACTAGCGGGACGGGCTCCTACAATGAGCAGTTCTTC. As protein: CASSRTSGTGSYNEQFF.

This clonotype was detected only a few times. V usage is TRBV2 and J usage is TRBJ1-2, with D perhaps TRBD1 (5 bases). CDR1 and CDR2 from the germline V gene are SNHLY and FYNNEI. Trimming pared 6 bases from V and 4 bases from J, leaving 15 bases between. The CDR3 loop spans 14 amino acids. CDR3 bases: TGTGCCAGCAGCAGGGAGAGTGAGTCCTATGGCTACACCTTC. This gives the protein CASSRESESYGYTF. Full variable domain (outside the CDR3, taken from reference TRBV2 and TRBJ1-2): EPEVTQTPSHQVTQMGQEVILRCVPISNHLYFYWYRQILGQKVEFLVSFYNNEISEKSEIFDDQFSVERPDGSNFTLKIRSTKLEDSAMYFCASSRESESYGYTFGSGTRLTVV.

V and J are TRBV7-2 and TRBJ1-4; TRBD1 might be the D (6 bases). The ends were cut back, 5 bases at V and 2 bases at J, with 15 bases in the middle. CDR1 is SGHTA and CDR2 is FQGNSA in the germline V gene. The CDR3 sequence is 16 residues long. For the CDR3, the DNA is TGTGCCAGCAGCCTAACAGGGCGTTTCACTAATGAAAAACTGTTTTTT. Translation: CASSLTGRFTNEKLFF.

The V call is TRBV12-3 or TRBV12-4, the J call TRBJ2-1, with TRBD2 matching over 7 bases. V shed 0 bases and J 4 bases; nucleotides not matched to a gene: 9. The CDR3 length is 17 residues. The chain's CDR3 is CASSLAKGREGYNEQFF. The CDR3 DNA reads TGTGCCAGCAGTTTAGCGAAAGGCAGGGAGGGTTACAATGAGCAGTTCTTC.

This clonotype was seen at least ten times. V usage is TRBV20-1 and J usage is TRBJ2-3; the match to TRBD2 covers 8 bases. The CDR3 has 14 amino acids. The germline V gene has CDR1 DFQATT and CDR2 SNEGSKA (reference sequence). J was trimmed by 7 bases and V by 6 bases; bases with no gene match: 12. CDR3 region: CSARGPGGENTQYF. CDR3 in DNA: TGCAGTGCCAGGGGACCGGGAGGGGAAAATACGCAGTATTTT.

This clonotype was picked up a small number of times. This chain uses TRBV29-1 with TRBJ1-2; D perhaps matches TRBD1 (6 bases). The CDR3 covers 15 residues. The germline V gene has CDR1 SQVTM and CDR2 ANQGSEA. V dropped 2 bases and J dropped 5 bases, with 18 bases sitting between them. The CDR3 loop is CSVESWVGAQYGYTF. For the CDR3, the DNA is TGCAGCGTTGAATCGTGGGTGGGGGCACAATATGGCTACACCTTC.

This clonotype was seen repeatedly, ten times or more. The chain couples TRBV5-6 to TRBJ2-5; D not resolved. The V gene lost 4 bases and the J gene lost 5 bases, with 12 bases spanning the gap. The CDR3 loop spans 13 amino acids. The germline gives CDR1 SGHDT, CDR2 YYEEEE. The CDR3 loop is CASSRITPETQYF. Here the CDR3 DNA reads TGTGCCAGCAGCCGCATTACACCGGAGACCCAGTACTTC.

There are a few counts of this clonotype. This may arise from a read error, as a much more abundant clone is one base away. The chain has TRBV27 and TRBJ2-6; D ambiguous. This CDR3 spans 13 amino acids. V was cut by 6 bases and J by 0 bases, with 3 bases left in between. Per germline, CDR1 MNHEY and CDR2 SMNVEV (reference sequence). The CDR3 reads CASRDSGANVLTF. CDR3 bases: TGTGCCAGCAGGGACTCTGGGGCCAACGTCCTGACTTTC.

This chain uses TRBV18 with TRBJ2-7; 7 nucleotides agree with TRBD1. This CDR3 has 14 residues. Germline V lookup: CDR1 KGHSH, CDR2 LQKENI. Trimming at V came to 4 bases and at J to 1 base, leaving 4 bases not matched to a gene. The CDR3 coding sequence is TGTGCCAGCTCACAAAAGACAGGGTCCTACGAGCAGTACTTC. It specifies CASSQKTGSYEQYF. The whole variable domain, remainder taken from reference TRBV18 and TRBJ2-7, is NAGVMQNPRHLVRRRGQEARLRCSPMKGHSHVYWYRQLPEEGLKFMVYLQKENIIDESGMPKERFSAEFPKEGPSILRIQQVVRGDSAAYFCASSQKTGSYEQYFGPGTRLTVT.

This chain links TRBV20-1 with TRBJ2-7, with D unresolved. The V gene's germline CDR1 is DFQATT and CDR2 SNEGSKA (reference sequence). Between the trimmed V and J ends, which lost 6 bases and 7 bases, there was a span of 7 bases. This CDR3 comprises 9 residues. CDR3 DNA: TGCAGTGCCCCCGGTGAGCAGTACTTC. Amino acid sequence: CSAPGEQYF.